This T cell receptor beta chain appears in the sequencing data of a study of blood T cells in healthy people across ages. A second PCR of roughly 7 to 11 cycles used a sample-barcoded 5' primer and a J-beta primer mix. TCRdb reprocessed the 5' RACE reads with MiXCR, giving one entry per CDR3 protein. This sample carries about 670,000 distinct CDR3 sequences, around two fifths of them seen once, and the ten largest clones take approximately 31%. The origin of this receptor is a man older than 75 in good health. The material sequenced was blood.

The CDR3 loop is CASSSTDSDSNQPQHF. Written as DNA, the CDR3 is TGTGCCAGCAGCTCCACGGACTCCGATAGCAATCAGCCCCAGCATTTT. The chain links TRBV5-6 to TRBJ1-5; the D is unclear. Germline CDR1 is SGHDT and CDR2 is YYEEEE. The CDR3 extends over 16 amino acids. Trimming removed 3 bases from V and 0 bases from J, with 13 bases in between.